Below are 8 T cell receptor beta chains sequenced from a single sample in a study of T cell changes during pregnancy in multiple sclerosis. Assay used: immunoSEQ multiplex PCR; TCRdb lists only in-frame clones, some missing. Of tens of thousands of clones listed, approximately 90% are singletons. The source material was CD4+ T cells from peripheral blood mononuclear cells, sampled in the first trimester of pregnancy. All receptors come from a female donor with multiple sclerosis, enrolled in a pregnancy study.

CDR3 region: CASRSGTASYGYTF. CDR3 DNA: TGTGCCAGCAGATCCGGGACAGCATCCTATGGCTACACCTTC. The rearrangement joins TRBV2 to TRBJ1-2, with TRBD1 identical over 7 bases. The germline V gene encodes CDR1 SNHLY and CDR2 FYNNEI. V lost 6 bases and J lost 4; bases outside the gene matches: 8. The CDR3 spans 14 residues.

The chain carries TRBV6-5 and TRBJ2-1, with 7 bases identical to TRBD1. V was clipped by 5 bases and J by 4 bases; unmatched bases: 8. Per the germline V gene, CDR1 is MNHEY and CDR2 is SVGAGI. The CDR3 length is 15 residues. The CDR3: CASSTTGTSYNEQFF. As DNA, the CDR3 is TGTGCCAGCAGTACGACAGGGACCTCATACAATGAGCAGTTCTTC.

The V and J genes are TRBV9 and TRBJ2-3, with TRBD2 identical over 11 bases. Germline V gene lookup returns CDR1 SGDLS and CDR2 YYNGEE. This CDR3 has 16 residues. V gave up 4 bases and J gave up 10 bases; unmatched junction bases: 14. DNA for the CDR3: TGTGCCAGCAGCCCCACAGCCACTAGCGGGAGCAGGGCGCAGTATTTT. It codes for CASSPTATSGSRAQYF.

J is TRBJ1-2 and V is TRBV29-1; D perhaps matches TRBD1 (6 bases). The germline gives CDR1 SQVTM, CDR2 ANQGSEA. V was shortened by 3 bases and J by 7 bases, with 9 bases between the two germline ends. There are 11 residues in the CDR3. The CDR3 protein is CSVDRGSGYTF. The CDR3, as DNA: TGCAGCGTTGACAGGGGAAGTGGCTACACCTTC.

The gene calls are TRBV2 and TRBJ1-1; D possibly corresponds to TRBD1 (5 bases). Germline CDR1 is SNHLY and CDR2 is FYNNEI. This CDR3 contains 15 residues. V lost 8 bases, J lost 1 base, and 17 bases lay in between. The CDR3 is CASQELGPPNTEAFF. CDR3 nucleotides: TGTGCCAGCCAAGAATTGGGGCCGCCGAACACTGAAGCTTTCTTT.

V and J are TRBV18 and TRBJ1-1; D gene uncertain. CDR3 length: 13 amino acids. Germline CDR1 and CDR2: KGHSH and LQKENI. V dropped 3 bases and J dropped 0 bases, with 5 bases sitting between them. This CDR3 is CASSPSVNTEAFF. In DNA form, the CDR3 reads TGTGCCAGCTCACCTTCGGTGAACACTGAAGCTTTCTTT.

V is TRBV28 and J is TRBJ2-1; 7 nucleotides match TRBD1. V shed 5 bases, J shed 6 bases, and the junction held 10 bases outside the gene matches. The CDR3 runs to 15 residues. CDR1 and CDR2 from the germline V gene are MDHEN and SYDVKM. CDR3 region: CASSNSPGQTNEQFF. CDR3 nucleotides: TGTGCCAGCAGTAATTCTCCGGGACAGACCAATGAGCAGTTCTTC.

The CDR3 loop reads CSVEGQGSYGYTF. The CDR3 DNA reads as TGCAGCGTTGAGGGACAGGGGAGCTATGGCTACACCTTC. V gene TRBV29-1 combines with J gene TRBJ1-2; 10 nucleotides match TRBD1. This CDR3 is 13 amino acids long. V gave up 3 bases and J gave up 4 bases; unmatched junction bases: 2. The V gene's germline CDR1 is SQVTM and CDR2 ANQGSEA.